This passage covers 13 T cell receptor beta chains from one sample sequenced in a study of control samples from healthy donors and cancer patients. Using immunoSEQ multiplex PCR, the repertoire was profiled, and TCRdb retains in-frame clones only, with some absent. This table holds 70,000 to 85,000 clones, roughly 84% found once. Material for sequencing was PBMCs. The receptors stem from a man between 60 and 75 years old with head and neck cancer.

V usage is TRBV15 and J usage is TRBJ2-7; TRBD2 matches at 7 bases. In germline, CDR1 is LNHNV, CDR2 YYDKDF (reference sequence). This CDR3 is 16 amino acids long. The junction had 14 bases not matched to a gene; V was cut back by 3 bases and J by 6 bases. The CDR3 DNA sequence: TGTGCCACCAGCAGGGACCTAGCGGCCACTGGGAGCGAGCAGTACTTC. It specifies CATSRDLAATGSEQYF. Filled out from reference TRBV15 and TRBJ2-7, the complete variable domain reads DAMVIQNPRYQVTQFGKPVTLSCSQTLNHNVMYWYQQKSSQAPKLLFHYYDKDFNNEADTPDNFQSRRPNTSFCFLDIRSPGLGDTAMYLCATSRDLAATGSEQYFGPGTRLTVT.

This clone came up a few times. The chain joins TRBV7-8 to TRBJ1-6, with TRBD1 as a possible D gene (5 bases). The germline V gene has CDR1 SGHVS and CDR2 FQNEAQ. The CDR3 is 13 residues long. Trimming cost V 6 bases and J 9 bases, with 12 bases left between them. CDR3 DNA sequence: TGTGCCAGCAGGGGTCAGGGACCTTCACCCCTCCACTTT. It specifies CASRGQGPSPLHF.

In DNA form, the CDR3 reads TGCAGCGCAAACTGGGCCCCAACAGGGAATGGCTACACCTTC. Encoded protein: CSANWAPTGNGYTF. V and J are TRBV29-1 and TRBJ1-2; D perhaps matches TRBD1 (6 bases). Germline CDR1 and CDR2: SQVTM and ANQGSEA. CDR3 length: 14 amino acids. The ends were cut back, 7 bases at V and 6 bases at J, with 21 bases in the middle.

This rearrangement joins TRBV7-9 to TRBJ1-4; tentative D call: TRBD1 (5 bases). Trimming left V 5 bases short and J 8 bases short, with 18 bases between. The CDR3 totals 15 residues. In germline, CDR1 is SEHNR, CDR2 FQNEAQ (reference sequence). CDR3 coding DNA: TGTGCCAGCAGCCCCGACGGGGGGTTAGAGGAAAAACTGTTTTTT. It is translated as CASSPDGGLEEKLFF.

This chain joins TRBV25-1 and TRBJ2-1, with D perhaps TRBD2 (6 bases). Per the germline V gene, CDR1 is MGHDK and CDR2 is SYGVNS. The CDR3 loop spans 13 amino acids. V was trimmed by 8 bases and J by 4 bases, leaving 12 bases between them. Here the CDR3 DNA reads TGTGCCAGCCGGGACGGGGGTTACAATGAGCAGTTCTTC. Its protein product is CASRDGGYNEQFF.

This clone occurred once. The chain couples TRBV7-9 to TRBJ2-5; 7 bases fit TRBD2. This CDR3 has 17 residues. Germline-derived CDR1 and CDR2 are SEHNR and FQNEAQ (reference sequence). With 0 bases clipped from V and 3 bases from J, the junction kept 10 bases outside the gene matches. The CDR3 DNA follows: TGTGCCAGCAGCTTAGCGAGGGGCGGGAGAGGAGAAGAGACCCAGTACTTC. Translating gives CASSLARGGRGEETQYF.

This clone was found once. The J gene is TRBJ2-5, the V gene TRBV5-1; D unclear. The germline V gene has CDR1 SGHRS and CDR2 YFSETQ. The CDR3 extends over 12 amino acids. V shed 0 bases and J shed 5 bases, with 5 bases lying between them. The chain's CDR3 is CASSLASETQYF. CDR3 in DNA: TGCGCCAGCAGCTTGGCCAGCGAGACCCAGTACTTC.

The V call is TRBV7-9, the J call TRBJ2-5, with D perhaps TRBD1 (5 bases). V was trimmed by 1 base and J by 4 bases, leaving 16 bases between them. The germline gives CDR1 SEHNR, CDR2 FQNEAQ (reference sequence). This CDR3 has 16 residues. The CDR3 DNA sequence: TGTGCCAGCAGCTTAGGGCCAGGGCGTTTCGGAGAGACCCAGTACTTC. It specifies CASSLGPGRFGETQYF.

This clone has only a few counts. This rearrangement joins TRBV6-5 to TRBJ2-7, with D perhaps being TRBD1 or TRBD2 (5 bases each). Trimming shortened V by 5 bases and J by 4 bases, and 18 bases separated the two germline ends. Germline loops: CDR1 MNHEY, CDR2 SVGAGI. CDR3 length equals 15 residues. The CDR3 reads CASSISPRGAYEQYF. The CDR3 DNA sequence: TGTGCCAGCAGTATCTCCCCTCGGGGCGCTTACGAGCAGTACTTC.

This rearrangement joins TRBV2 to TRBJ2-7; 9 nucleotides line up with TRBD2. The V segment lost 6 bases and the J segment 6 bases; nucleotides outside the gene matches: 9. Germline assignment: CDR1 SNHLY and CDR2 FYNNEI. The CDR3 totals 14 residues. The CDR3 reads CASRLSGRLGEQYF. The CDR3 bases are TGTGCCAGCAGACTCAGCGGGAGGTTAGGCGAGCAGTACTTC.

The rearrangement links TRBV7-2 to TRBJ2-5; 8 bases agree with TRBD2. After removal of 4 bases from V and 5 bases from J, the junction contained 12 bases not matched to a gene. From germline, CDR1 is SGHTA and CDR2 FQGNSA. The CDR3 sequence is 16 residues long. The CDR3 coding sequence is TGTGCCAGCAGCTCACCCCGGCTAGCGGGTTCGGAGACCCAGTACTTC. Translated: CASSSPRLAGSETQYF.

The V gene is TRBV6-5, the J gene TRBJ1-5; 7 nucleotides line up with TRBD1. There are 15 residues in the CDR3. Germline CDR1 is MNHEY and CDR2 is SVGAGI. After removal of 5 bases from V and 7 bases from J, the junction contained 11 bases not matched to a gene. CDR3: CASSNGKRGRQPQHF. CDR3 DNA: TGTGCCAGCAGTAACGGGAAGAGGGGGCGACAGCCCCAGCATTTT.

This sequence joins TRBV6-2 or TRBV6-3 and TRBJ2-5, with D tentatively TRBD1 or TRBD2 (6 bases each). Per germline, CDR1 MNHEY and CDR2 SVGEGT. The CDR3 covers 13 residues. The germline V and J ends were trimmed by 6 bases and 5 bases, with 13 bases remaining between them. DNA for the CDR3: TGTGCCAGCAGCACCGGGGGCCGGGAGACCCAGTACTTC. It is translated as CASSTGGRETQYF.